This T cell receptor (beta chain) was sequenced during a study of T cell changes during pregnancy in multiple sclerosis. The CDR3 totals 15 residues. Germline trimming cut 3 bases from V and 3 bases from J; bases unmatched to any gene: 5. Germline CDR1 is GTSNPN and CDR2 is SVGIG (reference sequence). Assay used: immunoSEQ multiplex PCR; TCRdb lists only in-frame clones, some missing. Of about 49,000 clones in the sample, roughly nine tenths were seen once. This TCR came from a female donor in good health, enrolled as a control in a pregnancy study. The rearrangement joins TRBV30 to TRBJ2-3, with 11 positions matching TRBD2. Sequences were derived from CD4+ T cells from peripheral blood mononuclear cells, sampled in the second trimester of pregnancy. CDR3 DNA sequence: TGTGCCTGGAGCCCTAGCGGGGGGCTTACAGATACGCAGTATTTT. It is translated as CAWSPSGGLTDTQYF.